Below, one T cell receptor beta chain is given with its context. This entry is derived from a study of blood T cell repertoires in COVID-19. The repertoire was sequenced with immunoSEQ multiplex PCR; TCRdb's copy has only in-frame clones and lacks some. The table shows fewer than 80,000 clones, with about three quarters occurring only once. The CDR3 consists of 16 residues. The V call is TRBV21-1, the J call TRBJ2-5; the D call TRBD2 from the table was never checked on the DNA. TRBV21-1 is listed as a pseudogene. The specimen sequenced was peripheral blood. This TCR came from a human donor in a cohort sampled during active COVID-19. CDR3 nucleotide sequence: TGTGCCAGCAGCAAAGAGCGGCAGGTGACACAAGAGACCCAGTACTTC. This translates into CASSKERQVTQETQYF.